This TCR beta chain was observed in a study of T cell responses to AZD1222 COVID-19 vaccine (dated by TCRdb to about 2021). About the study as a whole: AZD1222 recipients whose second dose came at about 4 weeks and those whose second dose came at about 12 weeks were combined into one group, since spike-specific TCR depth and breadth did not differ between the two schedules. A total of more than 230 trial participants underwent TCR sequencing, of whom roughly 210 had received two doses of AZD1222 and roughly 26 had received two doses of the MenACWY control vaccine. Trial participants were enrolled into age subgroups of 18-55, 56-69 and 70-plus years, which contained about 150, 27 and 61 TCR-sequenced participants, respectively. General study outcomes and caveats: Participants were mostly white British and included more females than males, and it was suggested by the authors that clonal diversity may have been underestimated. After two AZD1222 doses, spike-specific TCR breadth and depth were significantly higher than at day 0 and than in MenACWY recipients. Reportedly, almost half of the unique spike-specific TCRs recognized epitopes lying outside the regions that are mutated in the B.1.351 and B.1.1.7 variants. Conclusions about previously exposed vaccinees are limited because only five or six AZD1222 recipients were SARS-CoV-2 seropositive at baseline. The vaccine-associated CD4 TCRs covered the entire spike protein, and the dominant responses fell in regions 160-218 and 743-854. In the small 56-69-year group, the increase in depth fell short of significance, most likely because of low power. No day 14 peak-response samples were available, so repertoires were characterized only after the peak T cell response.

CDR1 and CDR2 (SQVTM, ANQGSEA) derive from the germline V gene. From the cysteine through the phenylalanine, the CDR3 covers 14 amino acids. Only CDR3 DNA is held: 42 bases, read in frame from base 1. Compared with germline, V lacks 6 bases and J lacks 4 bases; bases without a gene match: 5. The CDR3 regions of human TCRbeta chains were analyzed by immunosequencing. Turning to the authors' computational methods: Repertoire TCRs were checked for matches against a reference library of SARS-CoV-2-specific TCRs that had been generated using the MIRA antigen-specificity platform. Breadth was defined as the fraction of unique TCRs that were SARS-CoV-2-associated. Depth was defined as the fraction of total T cells that were SARS-CoV-2-associated. Using the MIRA data, every spike-specific TCR was mapped to the spike region that the TCR reacted to and assigned to either a CD4 or a CD8 class. Log10-transformed breadth and depth values were compared by one-way ANOVA with Sidak's multiple comparisons tests. The clones in this table, taken by TCRdb from immuneACCESS, are in-frame only. Not every clone is retained; where verified, under half of the shortfall comes from an unresolved V gene, and the cause of the rest is unknown. The V and J calls and clone size come from that table; D and trimming were worked out from the DNA. Here the sample has 110,000 to 150,000 clones; roughly 90% occur a single time. The top ten constitute 2.9% of the sample.

Concerning this clone: What this receptor recognizes is not known. No qualities accompany the bases; no much larger clone lies one base away.

Sample time point, as interpreted from the label and publication: baseline before first vaccination. Samples from vaccinated people were obtained from the UK trials COV001 and COV002, which included a single-blind randomized controlled phase 2/3 trial of AZD1222 (ChAdOx1 nCoV-19) in healthy adults. For TCRbeta chain sequencing, PBMC samples were collected from trial participants at day 0 and at day 28 after the second dose. This sequence was found in an adult in good health. The specimen was peripheral blood, collected on day 0 of AZD1222 vaccination. This receptor chain uses TRBV29-1 and TRBJ2-1; 11 bases in the junction line up with TRBD1. The nucleotide sequence reads TGCAGCGTGGAGGGACAGGGGGGGTACAATGAGCAGTTCTTC. Its coded protein is CSVEGQGGYNEQFF.